These T cell receptor beta chains were read from a single sample in a study of blood T cell repertoires in COVID-19. This table comes from immunoSEQ multiplex PCR, and its TCRdb copy is limited to in-frame clones, with some not included. This sample carries about 270,000 clones, 88% of them seen once, and the ten largest clones take approximately 3%. The sample consisted of PBMCs or T cells enriched from blood (not recorded which). These receptors were collected from a woman between 45 and 60 years old who had recovered from COVID-19. CDR3s include the opening cysteine and the closing phenylalanine or tryptophan. The D gene is left open where the match is weak. Rows may omit the clone size; those that give it use once, few, many or a size class.

DNA: TGTGCCAGCAGTGTCGGCGGATTGACCGGGGAGCTGTTTTTT; CDR3: CASSVGGLTGELFF; J: TRBJ2-2; size: once; V: TRBV28; D: .; length: 14
DNA: TGTGCCAGCAGCCCCGCTGGGGGACATGGGGCCAACGTCCTGACTTTC; CDR3: CASSPAGGHGANVLTF; J: TRBJ2-6; size: .; V: TRBV7-9; D: .; length: 16
DNA: TGTGCCAGTAGTACCGACATGGGACAGGGCTCGCAGCCCCAGCATTTT; CDR3: CASSTDMGQGSQPQHF; J: TRBJ1-5; size: few; V: TRBV19; D: TRBD1; length: 16
DNA: TGTGCCAGCAGCTTAGGACAGGAGCAGTTCTTC; CDR3: CASSLGQEQFF; J: TRBJ2-1; size: .; V: TRBV7-9; D: .; length: 11
DNA: TGTGCCAGCAGCTTAGTAGTCGCGGGACCTTCCGAGCAGTACTTC; CDR3: CASSLVVAGPSEQYF; J: TRBJ2-7; size: .; V: TRBV7-9; D: .; length: 15
DNA: TGTGCCAGCAGCTTGGAACCAACTAGCACAGATACGCAGTATTTT; CDR3: CASSLEPTSTDTQYF; J: TRBJ2-3; size: .; V: TRBV5-4; D: .; length: 15
DNA: TGTGCCAGCAGCTTGGTACAGGGGCCCCAGTACTTC; CDR3: CASSLVQGPQYF; J: TRBJ2-5; size: once; V: TRBV7-6; D: TRBD1; length: 12
DNA: TGTGCCAGCAGTTTACTTTCGGGGGGTGGCTACACCTTC; CDR3: CASSLLSGGGYTF; J: TRBJ1-2; size: .; V: TRBV3-1/TRBV3-2; D: .; length: 13
DNA: TGTGCCAGCAGCTCCAGGACAGGGGCACCTGAAGCTTTCTTT; CDR3: CASSSRTGAPEAFF; J: TRBJ1-1; size: .; V: TRBV9; D: TRBD1; length: 14
DNA: TGTGCCAGCAGGTCAGAGGGAGGGCCAATTGGGGAGCTGTTTTTT; CDR3: CASRSEGGPIGELFF; J: TRBJ2-2; size: .; V: TRBV28; D: TRBD2; length: 15
DNA: TGTGCCAGCAGCCCCCACAGGGGGAGCTCTGGAAACACCATATATTTT; CDR3: CASSPHRGSSGNTIYF; J: TRBJ1-3; size: once; V: TRBV7-8; D: TRBD1; length: 16
DNA: TGCAGCGTTGATAAAGGGGCTACCACTGAAGCTTTCTTT; CDR3: CSVDKGATTEAFF; J: TRBJ1-1; size: once; V: TRBV29-1; D: .; length: 13
DNA: TGTGCCAGCAGGCCTAGTAACTCTGGGGCCAACGTCCTGACTTTC; CDR3: CASRPSNSGANVLTF; J: TRBJ2-6; size: .; V: TRBV28; D: .; length: 15
DNA: TGTGCCATCAGTGGCCGGGACAGGGGGCGCCCCGAGCAGTACTTC; CDR3: CAISGRDRGRPEQYF; J: TRBJ2-7; size: .; V: TRBV10-3; D: TRBD1; length: 15
DNA: TGTGCCAGCAGCTTCTCGGGTAGCACAGATACGCAGTATTTT; CDR3: CASSFSGSTDTQYF; J: TRBJ2-3; size: .; V: TRBV13; D: .; length: 14
DNA: TGCGCCAGCAGCTTATCCGGGACAGATTACTTATCTGGAAACACCATATATTTT; CDR3: CASSLSGTDYLSGNTIYF; J: TRBJ1-3; size: .; V: TRBV5-1; D: TRBD1; length: 18
DNA: TGTGCCAGCAGCGGGGGACAGGGTCTCAACACTGAAGCTTTCTTT; CDR3: CASSGGQGLNTEAFF; J: TRBJ1-1; size: .; V: TRBV7-9; D: TRBD1; length: 15
DNA: TGTGCCAGCAGCCAGCGGGAGGGCTATGAGCAGTTCTTC; CDR3: CASSQREGYEQFF; J: TRBJ2-1; size: .; V: TRBV3-1/TRBV3-2; D: TRBD2; length: 13
DNA: TGTGCCAGCAGTTTACGGGGCACCGGCGGGGACTATAGCAATCAGCCCCAGCATTTT; CDR3: CASSLRGTGGDYSNQPQHF; J: TRBJ1-5; size: once; V: TRBV27; D: .; length: 19
DNA: TGCGCCAGCAGCTCGTCGGGAGTAGCAGATACGCAGTATTTT; CDR3: CASSSSGVADTQYF; J: TRBJ2-3; size: .; V: TRBV4-3; D: .; length: 14
DNA: TGTGCCAGCTCCCCCTTACGACAGGGCGCAACTAATGAAAAACTGTTTTTT; CDR3: CASSPLRQGATNEKLFF; J: TRBJ1-4; size: .; V: TRBV18; D: TRBD1; length: 17
DNA: TGTGCCAGCAGTTTAGAACAGGCCCTCTATGGCTACACCTTC; CDR3: CASSLEQALYGYTF; J: TRBJ1-2; size: .; V: TRBV28; D: .; length: 14
DNA: TGTGCCAGCAGCTTGGAGGTCCTAGCGGGAGTCCCAGATACGCAGTATTTT; CDR3: CASSLEVLAGVPDTQYF; J: TRBJ2-3; size: .; V: TRBV5-8; D: TRBD2; length: 17
DNA: TGTGCCACCCAAATACAGAAGGAGGACTATGGCTACACCTTC; CDR3: CATQIQKEDYGYTF; J: TRBJ1-2; size: .; V: TRBV28; D: .; length: 14
DNA: TGCGCCAGCAGCATTGACAGGACTAATGAAAAACTGTTTTTT; CDR3: CASSIDRTNEKLFF; J: TRBJ1-4; size: .; V: TRBV5-1; D: .; length: 14
DNA: TGTGCCAGCAGCGGGGGACAGCACTATGGCTACACCTTC; CDR3: CASSGGQHYGYTF; J: TRBJ1-2; size: .; V: TRBV9; D: TRBD1; length: 13
DNA: TGTGCCAGGACGAACGACAGGGGGGGTAGTCAGCCCCAGCATTTT; CDR3: CARTNDRGGSQPQHF; J: TRBJ1-5; size: .; V: TRBV19; D: TRBD1; length: 15
DNA: TGTGCCAGCAGCCTTAATAGCGGCTTCCAAGAGACCCAGTACTTC; CDR3: CASSLNSGFQETQYF; J: TRBJ2-5; size: once; V: TRBV3-1/TRBV3-2; D: .; length: 15
DNA: TGTGCCAGTAGTACACAGGGGGCGGATAATTCACCCCTCCACTTT; CDR3: CASSTQGADNSPLHF; J: TRBJ1-6; size: .; V: TRBV19; D: TRBD1; length: 15
DNA: TGTGCCAGTAGTATCCTGGACAGGGATGGCAATGAGCAGTTCTTC; CDR3: CASSILDRDGNEQFF; J: TRBJ2-1; size: .; V: TRBV19; D: TRBD1; length: 15
DNA: TGTGCCATCAGTCCCAGGACGGGAAACACTGAAGCTTTCTTT; CDR3: CAISPRTGNTEAFF; J: TRBJ1-1; size: .; V: TRBV10-3; D: .; length: 14
DNA: TGTGCCAGCAGCTTAAGACTAGCGGGAGTCACAGATACGCAGTATTTT; CDR3: CASSLRLAGVTDTQYF; J: TRBJ2-3; size: .; V: TRBV7-2; D: TRBD2; length: 16
DNA: TGCAGCGTTGCCGATAGCGGCGGGGGCAATGAGCAGTTCTTC; CDR3: CSVADSGGGNEQFF; J: TRBJ2-1; size: .; V: TRBV29-1; D: TRBD2; length: 14
DNA: TGTGCCAGCAGCTTAGCGTTTGGGACAACCGGAAACACCATATATTTT; CDR3: CASSLAFGTTGNTIYF; J: TRBJ1-3; size: .; V: TRBV7-6; D: .; length: 16
DNA: TGCGCCAGCAGCAAAGCGGAGTTCGAGACCCAGTACTTC; CDR3: CASSKAEFETQYF; J: TRBJ2-5; size: .; V: TRBV4-1; D: .; length: 13
DNA: TGTGCCAGCAGGGGGAATGGGGGCGGCTACACCTTC; CDR3: CASRGNGGGYTF; J: TRBJ1-2; size: .; V: TRBV28; D: .; length: 12
DNA: TGTGCCACCGAGGCCGGGGGCGGGAGAAGAAGCTCCTACAATGAGCAGTTCTTC; CDR3: CATEAGGGRRSSYNEQFF; J: TRBJ2-1; size: .; V: TRBV24-1; D: .; length: 18
DNA: TGTGCCAGCAGCCGAACAGGGAGCACAGATACGCAGTATTTT; CDR3: CASSRTGSTDTQYF; J: TRBJ2-3; size: .; V: TRBV7-3; D: .; length: 14
DNA: TGTGCCAGCGACAGTTTCAATCAGCCCCAGCATTTT; CDR3: CASDSFNQPQHF; J: TRBJ1-5; size: .; V: TRBV19; D: .; length: 12
DNA: TGTGCCTGGAGAGTCGCGGTTAGCTCCTACGAGCAGTACTTC; CDR3: CAWRVAVSSYEQYF; J: TRBJ2-7; size: .; V: TRBV30; D: .; length: 14
DNA: TGTGCCAGCAGTTCGCAGCGGGAGGGTACAGATACGCAGTATTTT; CDR3: CASSSQREGTDTQYF; J: TRBJ2-3; size: .; V: TRBV27; D: TRBD2; length: 15
DNA: TGTGCCAGCAGTTTGACAGGGGGGGGTATATATGGCTACACCTTC; CDR3: CASSLTGGGIYGYTF; J: TRBJ1-2; size: .; V: TRBV28; D: TRBD1; length: 15
DNA: TGTGCCAGCAGTCCGACAGGAGATGGAGGTCGGTCACCCCTCCACTTT; CDR3: CASSPTGDGGRSPLHF; J: TRBJ1-6; size: .; V: TRBV2; D: .; length: 16
DNA: TGTGCCAGCAGGACTGGATCTGAAGCTTTCTTT; CDR3: CASRTGSEAFF; J: TRBJ1-1; size: .; V: TRBV19; D: .; length: 11
DNA: TGTGCCAGCAGTGGGACAGCTAACTATGGCTACACCTTC; CDR3: CASSGTANYGYTF; J: TRBJ1-2; size: .; V: TRBV25-1; D: .; length: 13
DNA: TGCGCCAGCAGCTTCGGACGGGGAGGGCGCGACGAGCAGTACTTC; CDR3: CASSFGRGGRDEQYF; J: TRBJ2-7; size: .; V: TRBV5-1; D: TRBD2; length: 15
DNA: TGCGCCAGCAGCCAAGATCGGACAGGAGCCTACGAGCAGTACTTC; CDR3: CASSQDRTGAYEQYF; J: TRBJ2-7; size: .; V: TRBV4-3; D: TRBD1; length: 15
DNA: TGTGCCAGCAGCTTAATGCGGGACACTGAAGCTTTCTTT; CDR3: CASSLMRDTEAFF; J: TRBJ1-1; size: .; V: TRBV7-3; D: .; length: 13
DNA: TGTGCCAGCAGTCTACAGGGGGCTAGCAATCAGCCCCAGCATTTT; CDR3: CASSLQGASNQPQHF; J: TRBJ1-5; size: few; V: TRBV2; D: TRBD1; length: 15
DNA: TGTGCCAGCAGCCCTGGACTAGCCTATTACAATGAGCAGTTCTTC; CDR3: CASSPGLAYYNEQFF; J: TRBJ2-1; size: .; V: TRBV11-2; D: TRBD2; length: 15
DNA: TGCAGCGTTATATACCAGTCCTACGAGCAGTACTTC; CDR3: CSVIYQSYEQYF; J: TRBJ2-7; size: .; V: TRBV29-1; D: .; length: 12
DNA: TGTGCCAGCAGGGGTTTTGGCGGGGCTCGTGAGCAGTACTTC; CDR3: CASRGFGGAREQYF; J: TRBJ2-7; size: .; V: TRBV27; D: .; length: 14
DNA: TGTGCCAGCAGTTTATCAGGGGTCCACTCCTACAATGAGCAGTTCTTC; CDR3: CASSLSGVHSYNEQFF; J: TRBJ2-1; size: .; V: TRBV27; D: .; length: 16
DNA: TGTGCCAGCAGTTTACGGCAGGCTCCCTCCGAGCAGTACTTC; CDR3: CASSLRQAPSEQYF; J: TRBJ2-7; size: .; V: TRBV28; D: .; length: 14
DNA: TGCGCCAGCGGAGAGCATTACGAGCAGTACTTC; CDR3: CASGEHYEQYF; J: TRBJ2-7; size: few; V: TRBV10-1; D: .; length: 11